One sample yielded the 20 T cell receptor beta chains listed below, sequenced in a study of CD8 T cells in Susac syndrome. Random hexamers were used to reverse transcribe the RNA input (about 0.5 to 1 ug). TCRdb re-called the immunoSEQ multiplex PCR reads through MiXCR, storing one row per CDR3 protein. Altogether approximately 200,000 distinct CDR3 sequences are present, nearly 97% being singletons, with the ten largest covering about 0.093%. Sequencing used CD4+ T cells from PBMCs. These receptors originate from a human donor with multiple sclerosis.

This chain uses TRBV12-3 or TRBV12-4 with TRBJ2-2, with D possibly being TRBD1 or TRBD2 (6 bases each). The CDR3 totals 15 residues. V lost 6 bases to trimming and J lost 4 bases, with 15 bases between them. CDR3 nucleotide sequence: TGTGCCAGCAGGGGTTCGGGGGCGGGCACCGGGGAGCTGTTTTTT. Its translation is CASRGSGAGTGELFF.

This chain uses TRBV20-1 with TRBJ2-5; the D gene is possibly TRBD1 (6 bases). The CDR3 has 12 amino acids. The V and J ends lost 6 bases and 5 bases respectively, with 13 bases between them. Germline values: CDR1 DFQATT, CDR2 SNEGSKA (reference sequence). DNA for the CDR3: TGCAGTGCCAGGGGTTCAATGGAGACCCAGTACTTC. As protein: CSARGSMETQYF.

The V and J genes are TRBV28 and TRBJ2-1; D is perhaps TRBD2 (6 bases). Germline lookup yields CDR1 MDHEN and CDR2 SYDVKM. Trimming removed 8 bases from V and 1 base from J, with 18 bases in between. The CDR3 covers 16 residues. The CDR3 DNA reads TGTGCCAGCGGGATTCTGGAGGGTCTATCCTACAATGAGCAGTTCTTC. Translation: CASGILEGLSYNEQFF. The entire variable domain, with the rest obtained from reference TRBV28 and TRBJ2-1, is as follows: DVKVTQSSRYLVKRTGEKVFLECVQDMDHENMFWYRQDPGLGLRLIYFSYDVKMKEKGDIPEGYSVSREKKERFSLILESASTNQTSMYLCASGILEGLSYNEQFFGPGTRLTVL.

The rearrangement joins TRBV5-1 to TRBJ1-2, with D tentatively TRBD1 (5 bases). V lost 2 bases, J lost 6 bases, and 11 bases lay in between. Germline-derived CDR1 and CDR2 are SGHRS and YFSETQ. CDR3 length: 13 amino acids. Here the CDR3 reads CASSLKKTDGYTF. The CDR3 DNA reads TGCGCCAGCAGCTTAAAGAAGACAGATGGCTACACCTTC. Together with reference TRBV5-1 and TRBJ1-2, the CDR3 gives the full variable domain: KAGVTQTPRYLIKTRGQQVTLSCSPISGHRSVSWYQQTPGQGLQFLFEYFSETQRNKGNFPGRFSGRQFSNSRSEMNVSTLELGDSALYLCASSLKKTDGYTFGSGTRLTVV.

This chain uses TRBV2 with TRBJ2-7; 10 nucleotides line up with TRBD2. Germline assignment: CDR1 SNHLY and CDR2 FYNNEI. V lost 7 bases, J lost 0 bases, and 12 bases stayed unmatched. The CDR3 has 17 residues. The CDR3 reads CASNLAGGLSSSYEQYF. The CDR3 DNA reads TGTGCCAGCAACTTAGCGGGGGGACTCTCGAGCTCCTACGAGCAGTACTTC.

The CDR3 sequence: CASSLPGQGHSPLHF. The CDR3 bases are TGTGCCAGCAGTTTACCGGGACAGGGCCATTCACCCCTCCACTTT. The rearrangement joins TRBV28 to TRBJ1-6; TRBD1 matches 9 bases. This CDR3 contains 15 residues. The J segment lost 8 bases and the V segment lost 2 bases, leaving 4 bases of the junction unmatched. Germline values: CDR1 MDHEN, CDR2 SYDVKM.

The V call is TRBV29-1, the J call TRBJ2-4, with D perhaps TRBD1 (6 bases). This CDR3 is built from 13 residues. V lost 5 bases to trimming and J lost 0 bases, with 8 bases between them. Germline CDR1 SQVTM, CDR2 ANQGSEA. For the CDR3, the DNA is TGCAGCGTTCAGGGGCTAGCCAAAAACATTCAGTACTTC. Translation: CSVQGLAKNIQYF.

J is TRBJ2-4 and V is TRBV19; D may be TRBD1 or TRBD2 (6 bases each). In germline, CDR1 is LNHDA, CDR2 SQIVND (reference sequence). This CDR3 comprises 15 residues. V gave up 3 bases and J gave up 7 bases, with 16 bases separating them. The CDR3 DNA is TGTGCCAGTAGTATCGGGGGCAGCCGAGGGAACATTCAGTACTTC. It yields the protein CASSIGGSRGNIQYF.

The CDR3, as DNA: TGTGCCACCGCCTTACTCCAGCGGGGGGACACAGATACGCAGTATTTT. Its translation: CATALLQRGDTDTQYF. The rearrangement joins TRBV12-3 or TRBV12-4 to TRBJ2-3; 9 nucleotides match TRBD2. The CDR3 is 16 residues long. Germline trimming cut 10 bases from V and 2 bases from J; bases unmatched to any gene: 13.

The V call is TRBV3-1, the J call TRBJ1-4, with 7 bases that match TRBD1. After removal of 1 base from V and 7 bases from J, the junction contained 6 bases not matched to a gene. From germline, CDR1 is LGHDT and CDR2 YNNKEL (reference sequence). This CDR3 comprises 15 residues. Here the CDR3 DNA reads TGTGCCAGCAGCCAAGGGACAGGCGGAATTGAAAAACTGTTTTTT. Protein product: CASSQGTGGIEKLFF.

The genes are TRBV9 and TRBJ2-1; 12 bases line up with TRBD2. With 3 bases clipped from V and 2 bases from J, the junction kept 0 bases outside the gene matches. The CDR3 extends over 15 amino acids. Per germline, CDR1 SGDLS and CDR2 YYNGEE. This CDR3 is CASSGTSGAYNEQFF. CDR3 DNA: TGTGCCAGCAGCGGGACTAGCGGGGCCTACAATGAGCAGTTCTTC.

The rearrangement uses TRBV7-2 and TRBJ2-1, with 15 positions matching TRBD2. This CDR3 contains 17 residues. V gave up 5 bases and J gave up 3 bases; unmatched junction bases: 5. Germline values: CDR1 SGHTA, CDR2 FQGNSA. The CDR3 nucleotides read TGTGCCAGCAGCACGGGACTAGCGGGGGGACTCTACAATGAGCAGTTCTTC. Encoded protein: CASSTGLAGGLYNEQFF.

The chain links TRBV7-6 to TRBJ2-1, with 12 bases fitting TRBD1. The germline V gene encodes CDR1 SGHVS and CDR2 FNYEAQ. The CDR3 extends over 17 amino acids. Germline trimming cut 2 bases from V and 7 bases from J; bases unmatched to any gene: 9. CDR3 DNA: TGTGCCAGCAGCTTACTACCGGGACAGGGGGCGGATAATGAGCAGTTCTTC. Protein sequence: CASSLLPGQGADNEQFF.

V and J are TRBV2 and TRBJ2-5, with D unresolved. The CDR3 contains 12 residues. Trimming took off 2 bases at V and 4 bases at J, with 5 bases between the two ends. Germline V gene sequence: CDR1 SNHLY, CDR2 FYNNEI. The chain's CDR3 is CASSEYSETQYF. DNA of the CDR3: TGTGCCAGCAGTGAATACTCAGAGACCCAGTACTTC. Using reference TRBV2 and TRBJ2-5 for the parts outside the CDR3, the full variable domain is EPEVTQTPSHQVTQMGQEVILRCVPISNHLYFYWYRQILGQKVEFLVSFYNNEISEKSEIFDDQFSVERPDGSNFTLKIRSTKLEDSAMYFCASSEYSETQYFGPGTRLLVL.

The chain uses TRBV7-9 and TRBJ2-1; tentative D call: TRBD2 (5 bases). The CDR3 extends over 14 amino acids. CDR1 is SEHNR and CDR2 is FQNEAQ in the germline V gene (reference sequence). This CDR3 reads CAITREPHYNEQFF. CDR3 nucleotide sequence: TGTGCGATCACGAGGGAGCCTCACTACAATGAGCAGTTCTTC.

CDR3 sequence: CASSVASTATIGELFF. The CDR3 DNA sequence: TGTGCCAGCAGCGTAGCGTCGACCGCAACCATCGGGGAGCTGTTTTTT. The chain combines TRBV9 with TRBJ2-2; D gene uncertain. From germline, CDR1 is SGDLS and CDR2 YYNGEE. The ends were cut back, 0 bases at V and 7 bases at J, with 16 bases in the middle. The CDR3 sequence is 16 residues long.

The CDR3 here is CASSYTLLGEAFF. Here the CDR3 DNA reads TGTGCCAGCAGCTACACCTTACTAGGTGAAGCTTTCTTT. This sequence joins TRBV3-1 and TRBJ1-1; D remains unclear. Trimming cost V 5 bases and J 7 bases, with 14 bases left between them. This CDR3 region has 13 residues. Per the germline V gene, CDR1 is LGHDT and CDR2 is YNNKEL (reference sequence).

The gene calls are TRBV5-4 and TRBJ2-7; 9 bases are shared with TRBD1. This CDR3 has 13 residues. The trim removed 6 bases at V and 5 bases at J, leaving 6 bases unmatched. Germline V CDR1 and CDR2: SGHNT, YYREEE (reference sequence). The CDR3 nucleotides read TGTGCCAGCACGGGACAGGGCGACCACGAGCAGTACTTC. It codes for CASTGQGDHEQYF.

The chain employs TRBV2 and TRBJ1-1; 7 nucleotides match TRBD1. V lost 7 bases and J lost 3; bases outside the gene matches: 8. Germline V lookup: CDR1 SNHLY, CDR2 FYNNEI. The CDR3 is 14 residues long. The CDR3 here is CASTVQGTYTEAFF. DNA of the CDR3: TGTGCCAGCACCGTACAGGGGACGTACACTGAAGCTTTCTTT.

This clonotype was observed once. This rearrangement joins TRBV28 to TRBJ2-2; D might be TRBD2 (5 bases). Trimming cost V 5 bases and J 0 bases, with 10 bases left between them. The CDR3 has 15 residues. Germline V gene data show CDR1 as MDHEN and CDR2 as SYDVKM. The CDR3 DNA is TGTGCCAGCAGTCTCGTCGGGACGAACACCGGGGAGCTGTTTTTT. This encodes CASSLVGTNTGELFF. The complete variable domain, with remaining parts taken from reference TRBV28 and TRBJ2-2, reads DVKVTQSSRYLVKRTGEKVFLECVQDMDHENMFWYRQDPGLGLRLIYFSYDVKMKEKGDIPEGYSVSREKKERFSLILESASTNQTSMYLCASSLVGTNTGELFFGEGSRLTVL.